A single sample gave rise to the 30 T cell receptor beta chains below, sequenced in a study of cytomegalovirus exposure and HLA in healthy donors. Assay: immunoSEQ multiplex PCR; the TCRdb copy retains only in-frame clones and omits some. The profile covers about 220,000 clones, with around four fifths appearing a single time and 11% to 15% taken by the ten largest. Sequenced sample: PBMCs. These receptors came from a woman in her twenties or thirties in good health and CMV-seropositive.

This chain links TRBV5-6 with TRBJ1-5, with D tentatively TRBD1 (5 bases). Trimming took off 1 base at V and 9 bases at J, with 14 bases between the two ends. The germline gives CDR1 SGHDT, CDR2 YYEEEE. The CDR3 is 14 amino acids. CDR3 sequence: CASSLLTALVPQHF. In nucleotides, the CDR3 is TGTGCCAGCAGCTTGTTGACAGCCCTTGTGCCCCAGCATTTT.

This chain uses TRBV12-5 with TRBJ2-7; no firm D call. CDR1 is LGHNT and CDR2 is FRNRAP in the germline V gene. Trimming stripped 1 base from V and 5 bases from J, with 12 bases between. The CDR3 consists of 14 residues. The CDR3 sequence is CASGLGRSLDEQYF. CDR3 DNA sequence: TGTGCTAGTGGTTTGGGAAGGTCCCTCGACGAGCAGTACTTC. The variable domain in full, with the rest retrieved from reference TRBV12-5 and TRBJ2-7, is DARVTQTPRHKVTEMGQEVTMRCQPILGHNTVFWYRQTMMQGLELLAYFRNRAPLDDSGMPKDRFSAEMPDATLATLKIQPSEPRDSAVYFCASGLGRSLDEQYFGPGTRLTVT.

V usage is TRBV2 and J usage is TRBJ2-5; 10 nucleotides align to TRBD2. J lost 6 bases, V lost 8 bases, and 12 bases had no gene match. Germline CDR1 SNHLY, CDR2 FYNNEI. The CDR3 spans 15 residues. The CDR3 sequence: CASSGAGGSGKTQYF. DNA for the CDR3: TGTGCCAGCTCTGGAGCGGGAGGGTCGGGAAAGACCCAGTACTTC.

The rearrangement links TRBV19 to TRBJ2-5; 12 bases agree with TRBD2. The junction had 0 bases not matched to a gene; V was cut back by 8 bases and J by 2 bases. CDR1 LNHDA and CDR2 SQIVND come from the germline V gene (reference sequence). The CDR3 contains 13 residues. The CDR3 protein is CASGLAGQETQYF. CDR3 coding DNA: TGTGCCAGTGGACTAGCGGGGCAAGAGACCCAGTACTTC.

The V call is TRBV7-3, the J call TRBJ2-5; tentatively, D is TRBD2 (6 bases). The CDR3 extends over 15 amino acids. V dropped 5 bases and J dropped 5 bases, with 18 bases sitting between them. Germline CDR1 and CDR2: SGHTA and FQGTGA. The CDR3: CASSPSGGIGETQYF. The CDR3 DNA reads as TGTGCCAGCAGCCCAAGTGGGGGGATCGGGGAGACCCAGTACTTC.

The rearrangement joins TRBV10-3 to TRBJ2-1, with 7 nucleotides matching TRBD2. Trimming took 3 bases from V and 9 from J; bases not matched to a gene: 11. This CDR3 comprises 15 residues. Germline V lookup: CDR1 ENHRY, CDR2 SYGVKD. For the CDR3, the DNA is TGTGCCATCAGTGAAGGGCAGGGAGGGCCAACTGAGCAGTTCTTC. It is translated as CAISEGQGGPTEQFF.

This clone was detected only once. The chain is built from TRBV6-1 and TRBJ2-2; a weak D match, TRBD2 (5 bases). Germline loops: CDR1 MNHNS, CDR2 SASEGT. This CDR3 is 13 amino acids long. Deletions cut 2 bases from V and 6 bases from J, with 7 bases between. The CDR3 DNA is TGTGCCAGCAGTGAAACCGGGGCCGGGGAGCTGTTTTTT. This sequence encodes CASSETGAGELFF.

V usage is TRBV19 and J usage is TRBJ2-7; D is possibly TRBD2 (6 bases). V lost 7 bases, J lost 2 bases, and 15 bases lay in between. This CDR3 comprises 14 residues. Germline CDR1 LNHDA, CDR2 SQIVND (reference sequence). CDR3 coding DNA: TGTGCCAGTACTCGCGGGACGGGGCCCTACGAGCAGTACTTC. This translates into CASTRGTGPYEQYF.

This chain links TRBV30 with TRBJ2-7; D call uncertain. The CDR3 totals 12 residues. CDR1 and CDR2 (germline): GTSNPN, SVGIG (reference sequence). V was pared by 2 bases and J by 0 bases, with 5 bases between. For the CDR3, the DNA is TGTGCCTGGAGTAAGGACTCCTACGAGCAGTACTTC. The encoded protein is CAWSKDSYEQYF.

This chain uses TRBV7-8 with TRBJ1-5; 10 bases match TRBD1. V lost 5 bases and J lost 0; bases outside the gene matches: 7. The CDR3 contains 17 residues. Germline V gives CDR1 SGHVS, CDR2 FQNEAQ. Written as DNA, the CDR3 is TGTGCCAGCAGCGAGACCGGGACAGGGGCTAGCAATCAGCCCCAGCATTTT. Residues: CASSETGTGASNQPQHF.

The chain employs TRBV29-1 and TRBJ1-1, with 9 bases aligning to TRBD1. Germline V gene sequence: CDR1 SQVTM, CDR2 ANQGSEA. The junction had 6 bases not matched to a gene; V was cut back by 7 bases and J by 3 bases. The CDR3 has 13 residues. The CDR3 DNA reads as TGCAGCGCACGGGGACAGGGTGACACTGAAGCTTTCTTT. This gives the protein CSARGQGDTEAFF.

This chain joins TRBV11-3 and TRBJ2-5; D remains ambiguous. CDR3 size: 13 residues. Per the germline V gene, CDR1 is SGHNT and CDR2 is YENEEA. Trimming took off 1 base at V and 4 bases at J, with 7 bases between the two ends. The CDR3, as DNA: TGTGCCAGCAGCTTAGGAGACGGAGAGACCCAGTACTTC. Protein sequence: CASSLGDGETQYF.

This chain connects TRBV30 to TRBJ1-2; D gene ambiguous. The V end was cut by 3 bases, the J end by 0 bases, with 11 bases between. Germline values: CDR1 GTSNPN, CDR2 SVGIG (reference sequence). The CDR3 runs to 14 residues. The CDR3 DNA follows: TGTGCCTGGAGCCGGGCACCAGCTAACTATGGCTACACCTTC. Translating gives CAWSRAPANYGYTF.

The rearrangement joins TRBV5-1 to TRBJ2-1; D gene uncertain. Per the germline V gene, CDR1 is SGHRS and CDR2 is YFSETQ. There are 14 residues in the CDR3. V dropped 0 bases and J dropped 4 bases, with 8 bases sitting between them. The CDR3 DNA reads as TGCGCCAGCAGCTTGGAACTACATTACAATGAGCAGTTCTTC. This gives the protein CASSLELHYNEQFF.

This chain connects TRBV5-4 to TRBJ1-2, with TRBD1 as a possible D gene (6 bases). Trimming left V 7 bases short and J 4 bases short, with 14 bases between. The CDR3 is 13 residues long. Germline V gives CDR1 SGHNT, CDR2 YYREEE (reference sequence). CDR3 amino acids: CASDRGGSYGYTF. Written as DNA, the CDR3 is TGTGCCAGCGATAGAGGGGGTTCCTATGGCTACACCTTC.

The chain has TRBV6-1 and TRBJ2-1; 7 bases line up with TRBD2. The CDR3 runs 14 residues. Trimming took 10 bases from V and 4 from J; bases not matched to a gene: 10. Germline-derived CDR1 and CDR2 are MNHNS and SASEGT. The CDR3 spells CATREYSGYNEQFF. The CDR3, as DNA: TGTGCCACCCGGGAGTATAGCGGGTACAATGAGCAGTTCTTC.

This sequence joins TRBV10-2 and TRBJ1-1; no clear D. The V end lost 4 bases, the J end lost 7 bases, and 7 bases lay between the germline ends. This CDR3 has 11 amino acids. Germline CDR1 and CDR2: WSHSY and SAAADI. CDR3 region: CASSVGHEAFF. In DNA, the CDR3 is TGCGCCAGCAGTGTCGGTCATGAAGCTTTCTTT.

The chain uses TRBV5-6 and TRBJ2-7; 7 bases line up with TRBD1. Germline CDR1 and CDR2: SGHDT and YYEEEE. CDR3 length: 14 residues. V trimming: 5 bases; J trimming: 4 bases; junction bases outside the gene matches: 9. The CDR3 DNA reads TGTGCCAGCAGTCGGGACAGCATAAGGTACGAGCAGTACTTC. Protein product: CASSRDSIRYEQYF.

This clone was found a few times. The CDR3 DNA sequence: TGTGCCAGCAGCCTGCCCCTCTTTGGGAACACCATATATTTT. Its translation: CASSLPLFGNTIYF. V gene TRBV7-9 combines with J gene TRBJ1-3; no firm D call. Germline lookup yields CDR1 SEHNR and CDR2 FQNEAQ (reference sequence). This CDR3 is 14 amino acids long. V lost 5 bases and J 7 bases, leaving 15 bases between the germline ends. Full variable domain (remainder filled in from reference TRBV7-9 and TRBJ1-3): DTGVSQNPRHKITKRGQNVTFRCDPISEHNRLYWYRQTLGQGPEFLTYFQNEAQLEKSRLLSDRFSAERPKGSFSTLEIQRTEQGDSAMYLCASSLPLFGNTIYFGEGSWLTVV.

The chain has TRBV5-1 and TRBJ2-7; D is ambiguous. CDR3 length: 15 amino acids. Trimming removed 1 base from V and 6 bases from J, with 17 bases in between. Germline loops: CDR1 SGHRS, CDR2 YFSETQ. In DNA, the CDR3 is TGCGCCAGCAGCTTGAACTTCCCTCTTTTGGGCGAGCAGTACTTC. The encoded protein is CASSLNFPLLGEQYF.

The chain is built from TRBV5-1 and TRBJ2-3; 7 bases match TRBD2. The germline CDR1 and CDR2 sequences are SGHRS and YFSETQ. This CDR3 has 13 residues. The V and J ends lost 5 bases and 0 bases, in that order; junction bases with no gene match: 0. The CDR3 DNA is TGCGCCAGCAGGGGGGGGAGCACAGATACGCAGTATTTT. It is translated as CASRGGSTDTQYF.

This clone was counted between two and nine times. This chain connects TRBV7-9 to TRBJ1-2; D gene ambiguous. CDR1 and CDR2 from the germline V gene are SEHNR and FQNEAQ (reference sequence). This CDR3 contains 14 residues. The ends were cut back, 1 base at V and 3 bases at J, with 9 bases in the middle. CDR3 nucleotides: TGTGCCAGCAGCTTAGATTCGCTTTACTATGGCTACACCTTC. Translating gives CASSLDSLYYGYTF.

The chain links TRBV5-4 to TRBJ2-7, with D perhaps given as TRBD1 or TRBD2 (5 bases each). Trimming left V 4 bases short and J 0 bases short, with 11 bases between. The germline CDR1 and CDR2 sequences are SGHNT and YYREEE (reference sequence). The CDR3 runs to 14 residues. The CDR3 sequence is CASSEGPFSYEQYF. DNA for the CDR3: TGTGCCAGCAGCGAGGGACCGTTCTCCTACGAGCAGTACTTC.

The chain has TRBV4-1 and TRBJ1-4; the D is unclear. CDR1 is MGHRA and CDR2 is YSYEKL in the germline V gene. The CDR3 length is 16 residues. Trimming left V 1 base short and J 4 bases short, with 13 bases between. The CDR3 region is CASSQAVTRGNEKLFF. As DNA, the CDR3 is TGCGCCAGCAGCCAAGCCGTTACACGGGGTAATGAAAAACTGTTTTTT.

The rearrangement links TRBV6-5 to TRBJ1-3; 9 nucleotides match TRBD1. V lost 7 bases to trimming and J lost 1 base; unmatched junction nucleotides: 5. Per the germline V gene, CDR1 is MNHEY and CDR2 is SVGAGI. This CDR3 has 15 residues. The CDR3 loop is CASTSGTGSGNTIYF. CDR3 coding DNA: TGTGCCAGCACCTCCGGGACAGGGTCTGGAAACACCATATATTTT.

This sequence joins TRBV30 and TRBJ1-3; D is ambiguous. The germline V and J ends were trimmed by 2 bases and 6 bases, with 8 bases remaining between them. The length of the CDR3 is 12 residues. The germline V gene encodes CDR1 GTSNPN and CDR2 SVGIG (reference sequence). The CDR3 DNA follows: TGTGCCTGGAGTAAAGCGGCAAACACCATATATTTT. It translates to CAWSKAANTIYF.

A few counts support this clone. This rearrangement joins TRBV9 to TRBJ2-7, with TRBD1 matching over 8 bases. The CDR3 spans 14 residues. V trimming: 2 bases; J trimming: 2 bases; junction bases outside the gene matches: 3. The germline V gene encodes CDR1 SGDLS and CDR2 YYNGEE. This CDR3 is CASSVRQGPYEQYF. For the CDR3, the DNA is TGTGCCAGCAGCGTCCGACAGGGGCCCTACGAGCAGTACTTC. The full variable domain, with the rest looked up from reference TRBV9 and TRBJ2-7, is DSGVTQTPKHLITATGQRVTLRCSPRSGDLSVYWYQQSLDQGLQFLIQYYNGEERAKGNILERFSAQQFPDLHSELNLSSLELGDSALYFCASSVRQGPYEQYFGPGTRLTVT.

This clone was seen once. The rearrangement links TRBV6-1 to TRBJ1-2; 7 bases line up with TRBD1. Germline values: CDR1 MNHNS, CDR2 SASEGT. The CDR3 runs to 14 residues. J lost 8 bases, V lost 7 bases, and 13 bases had no gene match. In DNA, the CDR3 is TGTGCCAGCACGAGAGATACAGGGACAGAGGGCTACACCTTC. This encodes CASTRDTGTEGYTF.

This chain joins TRBV2 and TRBJ1-1; D is uncertain. The CDR3 is made up of 14 amino acids. V was shortened by 6 bases and J by 7 bases, with 18 bases between the two germline ends. The germline gives CDR1 SNHLY, CDR2 FYNNEI. The CDR3 DNA sequence: TGTGCCAGCAGCAGAAGGAAGGTGGCAGTTGAAGCTTTCTTT. This sequence encodes CASSRRKVAVEAFF.

The V call is TRBV9, the J call TRBJ2-3; D gene unclear. Germline V gives CDR1 SGDLS, CDR2 YYNGEE. Trimming shortened V by 0 bases and J by 5 bases, and 7 bases separated the two germline ends. The CDR3 is made up of 13 amino acids. The CDR3 nucleotides read TGTGCCAGCAGCGTAGTAGCTGGAGATACGCAGTATTTT. Protein product: CASSVVAGDTQYF. Complete variable domain (other parts from reference TRBV9 and TRBJ2-3): DSGVTQTPKHLITATGQRVTLRCSPRSGDLSVYWYQQSLDQGLQFLIQYYNGEERAKGNILERFSAQQFPDLHSELNLSSLELGDSALYFCASSVVAGDTQYFGPGTRLTVL.